Below are 17 T cell receptor beta chains sequenced from a single sample in a study of beta chain features in type 1 diabetes. These receptors have no known antigen. Notes on the study in general: Shorter TCRB CDR3s, moderately but significantly so, were found in Type 1 diabetes patients in all four CD4+ subsets.

Reverse transcription of all isolated RNA meant that expressed TCRB transcripts were sequenced. The repertoire was sequenced with immunoSEQ multiplex PCR; TCRdb's copy has only in-frame clones and lacks some. The data show about 160,000 clones, 7.5% to 9.5% seen once. The sequenced sample consisted of central memory CD4+ T cells from blood. These receptors all come from a woman aged 18-29 years with type 1 diabetes.

J is TRBJ2-1 and V is TRBV7-3; TRBD2 aligns across 7 bases. The junction had 10 bases not matched to a gene; V was cut back by 2 bases and J by 9 bases. Germline V gene data show CDR1 as SGHTA and CDR2 as FQGTGA. This CDR3 contains 15 residues. CDR3: CASSLHLAGVTEQFF. CDR3 DNA sequence: TGTGCCAGCAGCTTACATCTGGCGGGAGTAACTGAGCAGTTCTTC.

This clone occurred a few times. The chain has TRBV18 and TRBJ2-5; TRBD1 agrees at 7 bases. TRBJ2-7 matches the DNA end more closely, so the J call is doubtful. CDR3 size: 13 residues. CDR1 KGHSH and CDR2 LQKENI come from the germline V gene. CDR3 bases: TGTGCCAGCGGAGGACAGGTCTCCTACGAGCAGTACTTC. Translation: CASGGQVSYEQYF.

This clone was observed a few times. The chain links TRBV30 to TRBJ2-3; D remains unclear. Germline V gene lookup returns CDR1 GTSNPN and CDR2 SVGIG (reference sequence). CDR3 size: 13 residues. Deletions cut 3 bases from V and 3 bases from J, with 10 bases between. CDR3 loop: CAWRPVGTDTQYF. CDR3 in DNA: TGTGCCTGGAGGCCCGTCGGGACAGATACGCAGTATTTT.

The rearrangement links TRBV9 to TRBJ2-1; 7 bases line up with TRBD2. Unmatched junction bases numbered 13, after V lost 0 bases and J lost 10 bases. The CDR3 totals 16 residues. Germline assignment: CDR1 SGDLS and CDR2 YYNGEE. In DNA form, the CDR3 reads TGTGCCAGCAGCGTAGACCCCGGGGGGAGGGTGGGGGAGCAGTTCTTC. It specifies CASSVDPGGRVGEQFF.

The chain links TRBV18 to TRBJ1-5; D unclear. Germline CDR1 and CDR2: KGHSH and LQKENI. CDR3 size: 14 residues. Trimming removed 6 bases from V and 3 bases from J, with 12 bases in between. The CDR3 bases are TGTGCCAGCTCGGGAGACATCGTCAATCAGCCCCAGCATTTT. This encodes CASSGDIVNQPQHF.

This clone has just a few counts. The chain couples TRBV4-1 to TRBJ1-4; D gene uncertain. This CDR3 region has 13 residues. CDR1 is MGHRA and CDR2 is YSYEKL in the germline V gene. The V and J ends lost 1 base and 7 bases respectively, with 7 bases between them. The CDR3 coding sequence is TGCGCCAGCAGCCAAGGCTTCGGTGAAAAACTGTTTTTT. This gives the protein CASSQGFGEKLFF.

The gene calls are TRBV18 and TRBJ2-7; possible D gene TRBD1, 6 bases. Germline V lookup: CDR1 KGHSH, CDR2 LQKENI. CDR3 length equals 15 residues. Trimming cost V 3 bases and J 5 bases, with 17 bases left between them. The CDR3 DNA sequence: TGTGCCAGCTCACCTGGGCAGGGGCCGGGGCACGAGCAGTACTTC. Its protein is CASSPGQGPGHEQYF.

The chain employs TRBV5-1 and TRBJ2-3; TRBD2 agrees at 7 bases. The junction had 5 bases not matched to a gene; V was cut back by 2 bases and J by 5 bases. This CDR3 contains 14 residues. Germline-derived CDR1 and CDR2 are SGHRS and YFSETQ. For the CDR3, the DNA is TGCGCCAGCAGCTTTGTGCGCGGGGGAGATACGCAGTATTTT. Translation: CASSFVRGGDTQYF.

The J gene is TRBJ2-7, the V gene TRBV4-1; 11 bases are a match to TRBD1. The V and J ends lost 9 bases and 3 bases, in that order; junction bases with no gene match: 10. The germline V gene encodes CDR1 MGHRA and CDR2 YSYEKL. This CDR3 comprises 15 residues. The CDR3 protein is CASSDRGLGGYEQYF. The CDR3 region has the DNA TGCGCCAGTTCGGACAGGGGGCTGGGGGGCTACGAGCAGTACTTC.

This clone was observed many times. The genes are TRBV28 and TRBJ2-1, with TRBD2 identical over 10 bases. V lost 6 bases to trimming and J lost 7 bases; unmatched junction nucleotides: 6. Germline V gene data show CDR1 as MDHEN and CDR2 as SYDVKM. The CDR3 contains 14 residues. CDR3 sequence: CASRMLAGVNEQFF. The DNA for the CDR3 is TGTGCCAGCAGAATGCTAGCGGGAGTAAATGAGCAGTTCTTC.

This clone has just a few counts. The V call is TRBV10-3, the J call TRBJ2-5, with unresolved D. Trimming took 0 bases from V and 2 from J, leaving 10 bases between them. CDR1 ENHRY and CDR2 SYGVKD come from the germline V gene. The CDR3 is 15 residues long. The CDR3, as DNA: TGTGCCATCAGTGAGTCCCCGGGTAAACAAGAGACCCAGTACTTC. As protein: CAISESPGKQETQYF.

This clone was seen a few times. The chain has TRBV18 and TRBJ1-5; D remains unclear. V was shortened by 3 bases and J by 4 bases, with 13 bases between the two germline ends. Germline CDR1 and CDR2: KGHSH and LQKENI. The CDR3 is made up of 15 amino acids. The CDR3 reads CASSPSFSGNQPQHF. As DNA, the CDR3 is TGTGCCAGCTCACCTTCATTTTCGGGTAATCAGCCCCAGCATTTT.

This clone showed up just a few times. The V gene is TRBV19, the J gene TRBJ2-3; 7 nucleotides align to TRBD2. Per germline, CDR1 LNHDA and CDR2 SQIVND (reference sequence). The CDR3 has 15 amino acids. J gave up 2 bases and V 7 bases, and 9 bases lay outside the gene matches. CDR3 nucleotides: TGTGCCAGTACCTCCGTCGGACTAGTCACAGATACGCAGTATTTT. Translation: CASTSVGLVTDTQYF.

There are a few counts of this clone. The gene calls are TRBV30 and TRBJ2-7; 7 nucleotides agree with TRBD1. CDR3 length: 13 residues. The germline V gene encodes CDR1 GTSNPN and CDR2 SVGIG (reference sequence). J lost 9 bases, V lost 4 bases, and 12 bases had no gene match. The CDR3 loop is CAWTPGQPTGQYF. The CDR3 DNA reads as TGTGCCTGGACTCCGGGACAGCCTACGGGGCAGTACTTC.

V usage is TRBV7-3 and J usage is TRBJ2-6, with 8 bases that match TRBD2. V shed 6 bases and J 0 bases; nucleotides not matched to a gene: 7. The CDR3 consists of 17 residues. CDR1 and CDR2 from the germline V gene are SGHTA and FQGTGA. The DNA for the CDR3 is TGTGCCAGCAGTAAACCGGGGACTAGCTCTGGGGCCAACGTCCTGACTTTC. Translated, it gives CASSKPGTSSGANVLTF.

In DNA, the CDR3 is TGTGCTAGTGCGGCTAGATTCTCTGGGGCCAACGTCCTGACTTTC. It yields the protein CASAARFSGANVLTF. V and J are TRBV12-5 and TRBJ2-6; no clear D gene. Trimming removed 7 bases from V and 0 bases from J, with 10 bases in between. The CDR3 contains 15 residues. The germline CDR1 and CDR2 sequences are LGHNT and FRNRAP.

This clone was detected a few times. J is TRBJ1-2 and V is TRBV7-9; D possibly corresponds to TRBD1 (5 bases). The CDR3 spans 13 residues. The germline CDR1 and CDR2 sequences are SEHNR and FQNEAQ (reference sequence). Trimming removed 1 base at V and 4 bases at J, with 7 bases between. The CDR3 loop reads CASSLGTIYGYTF. The CDR3 DNA reads as TGTGCCAGCAGCTTAGGGACAATCTATGGCTACACCTTC.